Listed below are T cell receptor beta chains from one sample, sequenced in a study of blood T cells in healthy people across ages. TCRdb fed the 5' RACE reads into MiXCR, producing one record per CDR3 protein. The sample lists approximately 1.5 million distinct CDR3 sequences, 35% to 45% occurring once. The source material was blood. The receptors stem from a woman between 18 and 29 years old in good health. Both conserved end residues are part of each CDR3. Not all rows give a size; the values are once, few, many and, for expanded clones, a class.

v_call: TRBV7-2
j_call: TRBJ2-7
clone_size: .
cdr3_aa: CASSLGGGPNSYEQYF

v_call: TRBV7-9
j_call: TRBJ1-2
clone_size: few
cdr3_aa: CASTGQPEDYGYTF

v_call: TRBV12-3/TRBV12-4
j_call: TRBJ1-5
clone_size: .
cdr3_aa: CASSLMGPYQPQHF

v_call: TRBV11-2
j_call: TRBJ2-4
clone_size: .
cdr3_aa: CASSLDWGSGTKNIQYF

v_call: TRBV6-2/TRBV6-3
j_call: TRBJ1-1
clone_size: .
cdr3_aa: CAIKSTQNTEAFF

v_call: TRBV20-1
j_call: TRBJ2-1
clone_size: many
cdr3_aa: CSASRNSGRASGQFF

v_call: TRBV12-3/TRBV12-4
j_call: TRBJ2-7
clone_size: .
cdr3_aa: CASSFGEGPYYEQYF

v_call: TRBV9
j_call: TRBJ2-5
clone_size: .
cdr3_aa: CASSVGERGQETQYF

v_call: TRBV20-1
j_call: TRBJ2-3
clone_size: .
cdr3_aa: CSALGVEVGTQYF

v_call: TRBV29-1
j_call: TRBJ1-4
clone_size: .
cdr3_aa: CSVGQGSGEKLFF

v_call: TRBV20-1
j_call: TRBJ1-6
clone_size: .
cdr3_aa: CSAVGVSYNSPLHF

v_call: TRBV3-1
j_call: TRBJ2-3
clone_size: .
cdr3_aa: CASSQGLAGVQDTQYF

v_call: TRBV4-1
j_call: TRBJ1-2
clone_size: .
cdr3_aa: CASSQDRQHGYGYTF

v_call: TRBV29-1
j_call: TRBJ1-3
clone_size: few
cdr3_aa: CSVAQGNSGNTIYF

v_call: TRBV6-5
j_call: TRBJ1-1
clone_size: .
cdr3_aa: CASSYSGGKMNTEAFF

v_call: TRBV12-3/TRBV12-4
j_call: TRBJ2-3
clone_size: .
cdr3_aa: CASSLNGGPTDTQYF

v_call: TRBV10-3
j_call: TRBJ1-1
clone_size: .
cdr3_aa: CAISGLRSGTEAFF

v_call: TRBV5-6
j_call: TRBJ1-5
clone_size: few
cdr3_aa: CASSFWGASNQPQHF

v_call: TRBV7-9
j_call: TRBJ2-5
clone_size: .
cdr3_aa: CASSHLKGVETQYF

v_call: TRBV28
j_call: TRBJ1-1
clone_size: .
cdr3_aa: CASHRDLMAEAFF

v_call: TRBV20-1
j_call: TRBJ1-1
clone_size: few
cdr3_aa: CSASDRGWTEAFF

v_call: TRBV12-5
j_call: TRBJ2-1
clone_size: .
cdr3_aa: CASGLVLASGVYNEQFF

v_call: TRBV2
j_call: TRBJ1-5
clone_size: .
cdr3_aa: CASSVTQGINQPQHF

v_call: TRBV20-1
j_call: TRBJ2-1
clone_size: few
cdr3_aa: CSARDRTGYPYNEQFF

v_call: TRBV20-1
j_call: TRBJ2-5
clone_size: once
cdr3_aa: CSARGFWVQETQYF

v_call: TRBV7-9
j_call: TRBJ1-6
clone_size: .
cdr3_aa: CASSPGQGANSPLHF

v_call: TRBV29-1
j_call: TRBJ2-1
clone_size: many
cdr3_aa: CSVRNQGSHEQFF

v_call: TRBV12-3/TRBV12-4
j_call: TRBJ2-4
clone_size: .
cdr3_aa: CASSLGTLEGNIQYF

v_call: TRBV20-1
j_call: TRBJ1-4
clone_size: few
cdr3_aa: CSAIRQGAGEKLFF

v_call: TRBV10-1
j_call: TRBJ1-1
clone_size: .
cdr3_aa: CASSDQGGTEPFF

v_call: TRBV4-3
j_call: TRBJ2-3
clone_size: .
cdr3_aa: CASSQSVTITDTQYF

v_call: TRBV12-3/TRBV12-4
j_call: TRBJ2-1
clone_size: few
cdr3_aa: CASSLRLAGGPGNNEQFF

v_call: TRBV20-1
j_call: TRBJ1-5
clone_size: few
cdr3_aa: CSATLKTGANQPQHF

v_call: TRBV5-1
j_call: TRBJ1-2
clone_size: few
cdr3_aa: CASSLEAGGLAVYGYTF

v_call: TRBV27
j_call: TRBJ1-1
clone_size: .
cdr3_aa: CASSYPTGKAFF

v_call: TRBV28
j_call: TRBJ2-7
clone_size: .
cdr3_aa: CASSSGTGGTWEQYF

v_call: TRBV10-3
j_call: TRBJ2-7
clone_size: few
cdr3_aa: CASSAGTYEQYF

v_call: TRBV16
j_call: TRBJ1-2
clone_size: .
cdr3_aa: CASSQPISGYTF

v_call: TRBV7-2
j_call: TRBJ2-5
clone_size: .
cdr3_aa: CASSVYRAETQYF

v_call: TRBV7-2
j_call: TRBJ1-5
clone_size: once
cdr3_aa: CASSLAWGQDQPQHF

v_call: TRBV6-2/TRBV6-3
j_call: TRBJ1-5
clone_size: .
cdr3_aa: CASSYSLGVPNQPQHF

v_call: TRBV28
j_call: TRBJ1-2
clone_size: .
cdr3_aa: CASSDSTFYGYTF

v_call: TRBV29-1
j_call: .
clone_size: .
cdr3_aa: CSVEGRGRETQYF

v_call: TRBV6-5
j_call: TRBJ2-3
clone_size: few
cdr3_aa: CASRGTGSSTDTQYF

v_call: TRBV7-9
j_call: TRBJ2-7
clone_size: .
cdr3_aa: CASSSTGSPGLAYEQYF

v_call: TRBV12-3/TRBV12-4
j_call: TRBJ2-1
clone_size: .
cdr3_aa: CASSPPRNSGNREQFF